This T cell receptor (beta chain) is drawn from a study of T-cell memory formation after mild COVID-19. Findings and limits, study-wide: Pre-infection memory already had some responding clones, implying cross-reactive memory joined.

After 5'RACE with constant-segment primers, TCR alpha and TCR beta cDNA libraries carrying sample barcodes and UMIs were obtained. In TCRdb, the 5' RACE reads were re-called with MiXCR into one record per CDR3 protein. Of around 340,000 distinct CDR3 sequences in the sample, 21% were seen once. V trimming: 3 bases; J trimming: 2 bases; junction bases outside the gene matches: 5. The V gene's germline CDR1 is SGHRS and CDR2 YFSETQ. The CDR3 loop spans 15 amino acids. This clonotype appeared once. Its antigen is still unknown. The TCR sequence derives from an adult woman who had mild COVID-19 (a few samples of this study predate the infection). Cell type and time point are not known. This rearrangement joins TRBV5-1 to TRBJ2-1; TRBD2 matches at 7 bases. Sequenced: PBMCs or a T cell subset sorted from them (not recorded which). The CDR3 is CASSYRGLPYNEQFF. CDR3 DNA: TGCGCCAGCAGCTACCGGGGACTACCCTACAATGAGCAGTTCTTC.